This record covers a single TCR beta chain. No antigen is known for it. This CDR3 is 14 amino acids long. Germline V gives CDR1 DFQATT, CDR2 SNEGSKA (reference sequence). Trimming took 0 bases from V and 4 from J, leaving 9 bases between them. TCRbeta library preparation incorporated unique molecular identifiers. TCRdb itself ran the PCR reads through MiXCR, one entry per CDR3 protein. The sample holds about 1,000,000 distinct CDR3 sequences, around 30% seen once. The record originates from a study of T-cell reconstitution after alpha-beta-depleted transplantation in children. Study-wide points: Several hundred rapidly expanded clones from non-depleted graft cells reportedly supplied alpha-beta T cells about two months post-transplant.

The rearrangement joins TRBV20-1 to TRBJ2-2; weak D call: TRBD1 (6 bases). The sequencing used PBMCs, mostly from graft donor cells, collected 360 days after TCRalphabeta/CD19-depleted stem cell transplant. The TCR originated in a boy younger than two who had a stem cell transplant for SCID, so the T cells may come from the graft donor. The CDR3 DNA reads as TGCAGTGCTAGAGAAGGGGGAGCCACCGGGGAGCTGTTTTTT. This encodes CSAREGGATGELFF.